This T cell receptor (beta chain) derives from a study of cytomegalovirus exposure and HLA in healthy donors. Study-level results: Some segments of the V type, notably TRBV6-2 and TRBV6-3, were excluded as indistinguishable. The classifier reportedly diagnosed cytomegalovirus status with high sensitivity and specificity. Investigators reported some 150 TCR beta chains as tied to cytomegalovirus.

Trimming removed 3 bases at V and 5 bases at J, with 11 bases between. Germline V CDR1 and CDR2: SGDLS, YYNGEE. The CDR3 has 14 residues. The sample holds a few counts of this clone. The antigen remains undetermined. The PCR used 60 Vbeta and 13 Jbeta primers. Assay used: immunoSEQ multiplex PCR; TCRdb lists only in-frame clones, some missing. In the table there are some 98,000 clones, roughly 70% of which are singletons. Each donor was healthy, and each was a bone marrow donor. This clonotype originated in a man aged 50 to 60 in good health and CMV-seronegative. The V and J genes are TRBV9 and TRBJ2-2; perhaps TRBD1 as D (6 bases). The sample taken for sequencing was PBMCs. For the CDR3, the DNA is TGTGCCAGCAGCGGGCAGGGGCAGACCGGGGAGCTGTTTTTT. Its translation is CASSGQGQTGELFF. Drawing the rest from reference TRBV9 and TRBJ2-2, the complete variable domain is DSGVTQTPKHLITATGQRVTLRCSPRSGDLSVYWYQQSLDQGLQFLIQYYNGEERAKGNILERFSAQQFPDLHSELNLSSLELGDSALYFCASSGQGQTGELFFGEGSRLTVL.